Listed below are T cell receptor beta chains from one sample, sequenced in a study of cytomegalovirus exposure and HLA in healthy donors. Libraries were prepared by immunoSEQ multiplex PCR; TCRdb keeps only in-frame clonotypes and omits some of them. The data contain about 120,000 clones, around four fifths of them singletons. Sequenced input: PBMCs. These receptors were collected from a man in his 60s in good health and CMV-seropositive. The CDR3 runs from the conserved cysteine through the conserved F or W. The size field is filled for only some rows; it gives once, few, many or a size class.

size | J | V | CDR3
NA | TRBJ2-5 | TRBV5-1 | CASSLSGTEGETQYF
few | TRBJ2-7 | TRBV5-1 | CASSLAGLTYEQYF
NA | TRBJ1-5 | TRBV5-6 | CASSSVGTGGQPQHF
NA | TRBJ2-3 | TRBV19 | CASSMLAGETDTQYF
NA | TRBJ1-2 | TRBV5-1 | CASSYENSNGYTF
few | TRBJ1-1 | TRBV2 | CASYRGQNTEAFF
NA | TRBJ2-6 | TRBV5-5 | CASRASSSGANGLTF
NA | TRBJ2-6 | TRBV2 | CASSREGTGANVLTF
NA | TRBJ2-5 | TRBV9 | CASSPGRGETQYF
once | TRBJ1-3 | TRBV5-6 | CASSRGAGNSGNTIYF
NA | TRBJ2-7 | TRBV2 | CASSEEGAFYEQYF
NA | TRBJ1-3 | TRBV19 | CASSPWDSGFSGNTIYF
NA | TRBJ1-1 | TRBV5-1 | CASSLVTGKDTEAFF
few | TRBJ1-1 | TRBV7-4 | CASSLVPPLPEDMNTEAFF
NA | TRBJ1-1 | TRBV27 | CASSLRRQGAVTEAFF
NA | TRBJ2-2 | TRBV9 | CASTPDRGRTGELFF
NA | TRBJ2-3 | TRBV9 | CASSKRSSTDTQYF
NA | TRBJ1-6 | TRBV30 | CAWMDIQGPDSPLHF
NA | TRBJ2-7 | TRBV28 | CASSLLGRGGNYEQYF
NA | TRBJ2-7 | TRBV5-4 | CASSLKRASGAYEQYF
NA | TRBJ1-2 | TRBV19 | CASSIRSYGYTF
NA | TRBJ1-4 | TRBV27 | CASSLLGGWEKLFF
NA | TRBJ2-3 | TRBV7-3 | CASSLTGTHAADTQYF
few | TRBJ1-2 | TRBV30 | CAWSPTAAGEGYTF
NA | TRBJ1-5 | TRBV5-6 | CASSLEGGDNQPQHF
NA | TRBJ2-3 | TRBV11-2 | CASSLGISVYTDTQYF
NA | TRBJ1-1 | TRBV9 | CASSVGQGNTEAFF
NA | TRBJ2-2 | TRBV5-1 | CASSPPGTRNTGELFF
NA | TRBJ1-1 | TRBV7-3 | CASSLTGTGAEAFF
few | TRBJ1-3 | TRBV10-3 | CAISWGGGNTIYF
NA | TRBJ2-5 | TRBV4-1 | CASSQDYRVETQYF
NA | TRBJ1-2 | TRBV5-1 | CASSPPGTGNMLNGYTF
NA | TRBJ1-5 | TRBV2 | CASTGQRLQPQHF
NA | TRBJ2-5 | TRBV5-1 | CASSFTRGLVTGETQYF
NA | TRBJ2-1 | TRBV6-6 | CASNKITSGAYNEQFF
NA | TRBJ2-3 | TRBV5-6 | CASSTGLAAQYF
NA | TRBJ1-2 | TRBV28 | CASSLTGGNYGYTF
NA | TRBJ1-2 | TRBV18 | CASSSTRGSGTGYTF
NA | TRBJ2-3 | TRBV7-2 | CASRGPGTIAQYF
NA | TRBJ1-1 | TRBV5-1 | CASSSGGGAGMNTEAFF
NA | TRBJ1-5 | TRBV19 | CATADRRNQPQHF
NA | TRBJ2-1 | TRBV4-1 | CASSRTSGSSRGGEQFF
NA | TRBJ2-3 | TRBV11-3 | CASSLGGTSTDTQYF
NA | TRBJ2-7 | TRBV4-1 | CASSQKYGTGSSYEQYF
NA | TRBJ1-2 | TRBV29-1 | CSVEVQGTGGYTF
NA | TRBJ1-1 | TRBV5-1 | CASSGRTGNTEAFF
NA | TRBJ1-4 | TRBV9 | CASSGMSTGPGEKLFF
NA | TRBJ2-7 | TRBV7-2 | CASSLRGALEQYF
NA | TRBJ2-1 | TRBV5-1 | CASSQGGLVREQFF
few | TRBJ2-2 | TRBV6-1 | CASSKAQGRIAGELFF
NA | TRBJ2-3 | TRBV5-1 | CASSDPGGGGATDTQYF
NA | TRBJ2-1 | TRBV13 | CASLSTGTMYNEQFF
NA | TRBJ1-2 | TRBV2 | CASSPRSGYTF